This T cell receptor (beta chain) was sequenced in a study of control samples from healthy donors and cancer patients. Libraries were prepared by immunoSEQ multiplex PCR; TCRdb keeps only in-frame clonotypes and omits some of them. The sample includes 120,000 to 150,000 clones, roughly 93% seen only once; the top ten take 4.5% to 6%. There are 18 residues in the CDR3. The germline V gene encodes CDR1 SGHVS and CDR2 FNYEAQ. V trimming: 1 base; J trimming: 5 bases; junction bases outside the gene matches: 7. This clone was detected once. The source of this sequence is a man younger than 30 in good health. The rearrangement uses TRBV7-6 and TRBJ2-2; 13 bases align to TRBD2. Input material: blood. The CDR3 spells CASSLGLAGGVKTGELFF. CDR3 nucleotide sequence: TGTGCCAGCAGCTTAGGACTAGCGGGAGGAGTGAAGACCGGGGAGCTGTTTTTT.